This T cell receptor (beta chain) emerged from a study of vaccination effects on CD4 cells after COVID-19. As for the study in general: Sampling occurred 16 days and one week pre-vaccination in two convalescent patients.

Study outcomes and limitations: By a late point after vaccination, infection- and vaccine-induced clones had shrunk markedly through clonal contraction.

Notes on this clone: The antigen is undetermined.

Assay: immunoSEQ multiplex PCR; the TCRdb copy retains only in-frame clones and omits some. This table has tens of thousands of clones, 76% appearing once. Subsequent to a culture period of approximately 11 days, CD4+ T cells were isolated. Half-medium replacement with IL-2 medium occurred on days 3 and 7. Looked up from germline, CDR1 is LNHDA and CDR2 is SQIVND (reference sequence). CDR3 size: 14 residues. V gave up 2 bases and J gave up 6 bases, with 12 bases separating them. The J gene is TRBJ2-3, the V gene TRBV19, with D uncertain. The clonotype was recovered from a human donor who had a prior SARS-CoV-2 infection. The material sequenced was CD4+ T cells from PBMCs cultured without peptide, taken before COVID-19 vaccination. CDR3 nucleotide sequence: TGTGCCAGTAGTATACTTTACGGCGTTGATACGCAGTATTTT. It translates to CASSILYGVDTQYF.